Presented here are 14 T cell receptor beta chains from one specimen sequenced in a study of OX40 agonist ivuxolimab in advanced cancers. Repertoires were generated with immunoSEQ multiplex PCR, while TCRdb's copy carries only in-frame clones and drops some. Of 60,000 to 75,000 clones listed, around 90% are singletons. This material consisted of CD4+ or CD8+ T cells sorted from blood, taken in a trial of the OX40 agonist ivuxolimab. These receptors all come from an adult with an advanced solid tumor such as melanoma, head and neck, liver or kidney cancer.

This chain links TRBV13 with TRBJ1-5; the D gene is possibly TRBD1 (5 bases). Germline V lookup: CDR1 PRHDT, CDR2 FYEKMQ (reference sequence). The CDR3 loop spans 14 amino acids. V dropped 5 bases and J dropped 6 bases, with 14 bases sitting between them. The CDR3 reads CASSPGGVGQPQHF. The CDR3 nucleotides read TGTGCCAGCAGCCCGGGGGGGGTTGGTCAGCCCCAGCATTTT.

This clone was recorded once. The V gene is TRBV10-3, the J gene TRBJ1-6; 7 bases are shared with TRBD1. V lost 3 bases, J lost 7 bases, and 6 bases stayed unmatched. This CDR3 spans 15 amino acids. In germline, CDR1 is ENHRY, CDR2 SYGVKD. CDR3 in amino acids: CAISDHTGVNSPLHF. The CDR3 DNA is TGTGCCATCAGTGATCATACAGGGGTAAATTCACCCCTCCACTTT.

This chain uses TRBV9 with TRBJ2-2, with no clear D. This CDR3 region has 14 residues. V gave up 7 bases and J gave up 0 bases, with 10 bases separating them. Germline values: CDR1 SGDLS, CDR2 YYNGEE. As DNA, the CDR3 is TGTGCCAGCGCCGAAGGGACGAACACCGGGGAGCTGTTTTTT. Translated, it gives CASAEGTNTGELFF.

The chain joins TRBV27 to TRBJ2-1; D is undetermined. Deletions cut 6 bases from V and 1 base from J, with 10 bases between. This CDR3 region has 14 residues. Germline V gives CDR1 MNHEY, CDR2 SMNVEV (reference sequence). In DNA, the CDR3 is TGTGCCAGCAGCGATAACCCTTCCTACAATGAGCAGTTCTTC. It encodes CASSDNPSYNEQFF.

J is TRBJ1-1 and V is TRBV6-1; unclear D gene. Germline V gives CDR1 MNHNS, CDR2 SASEGT. CDR3 length: 11 residues. With 5 bases removed from V and 8 bases from J, the gap between germline ends came to 9 bases. CDR3 sequence (DNA): TGTGCCAGCAGTACGCTGGGGGAAGCTTTCTTT. Its protein is CASSTLGEAFF.

The rearrangement joins TRBV6-6 to TRBJ2-1; D gene unclear. The germline CDR1 and CDR2 sequences are MNHNY and SVGAGI (reference sequence). The length of the CDR3 is 11 residues. Between the trimmed V and J ends, which lost 6 bases and 7 bases, there was a span of 7 bases. The CDR3 coding sequence is TGTGCCAGCAGAACAGATAATGAGCAGTTCTTC. Translating it yields CASRTDNEQFF.

The chain uses TRBV5-6 and TRBJ2-4; D unclear. The CDR3 is 14 residues long. V lost 0 bases and J lost 5, with 9 bases in between. Germline loops: CDR1 SGHDT, CDR2 YYEEEE. The DNA for the CDR3 is TGTGCCAGCAGCTTGGTAACAGAGGAAAACATTCAGTACTTC. This codes for CASSLVTEENIQYF. Full variable domain (outside the CDR3, taken from reference TRBV5-6 and TRBJ2-4): DAGVTQSPTHLIKTRGQQVTLRCSPKSGHDTVSWYQQALGQGPQFIFQYYEEEERQRGNFPDRFSGHQFPNYSSELNVNALLLGDSALYLCASSLVTEENIQYFGAGTRLSVL.

The rearrangement joins TRBV5-1 to TRBJ2-7; D possibly corresponds to TRBD2 (5 bases). CDR3 length: 13 residues. The V gene's germline CDR1 is SGHRS and CDR2 YFSETQ. V was shortened by 0 bases and J by 2 bases, with 6 bases between the two germline ends. The CDR3 DNA reads as TGCGCCAGCAGCTTGGCGGGAACCTACGAGCAGTACTTC. This sequence encodes CASSLAGTYEQYF.

To note about this clone: Different DNA sequences within this sample yield the same CDR3. The rearrangement links TRBV28 to TRBJ2-5; 12 bases line up with TRBD2. The CDR3 is made up of 15 amino acids. From germline, CDR1 is MDHEN and CDR2 SYDVKM. V shed 2 bases and J 5 bases; nucleotides not matched to a gene: 3. CDR3 sequence: CASSLGLAGGETQYF. The CDR3 bases are TGTGCCAGCAGTTTAGGTCTAGCGGGAGGGGAGACCCAGTACTTC.

The gene calls are TRBV18 and TRBJ2-5; no clear D. The closer fit of TRBJ2-7 to the DNA end suggests the J call may be wrong. The CDR3 sequence is 12 residues long. The germline V gene encodes CDR1 KGHSH and CDR2 LQKENI. The CDR3 nucleotides are TGTGCCAGCTCATACCAAACCTACGAGCAGTACTTC. This encodes CASSYQTYEQYF.

The chain links TRBV14 to TRBJ2-1, with D perhaps assigned TRBD1 or TRBD2 (5 bases each). Trimming stripped 4 bases from V and 3 bases from J, with 13 bases between. The germline V gene encodes CDR1 SGHDN and CDR2 FVKESK. CDR3 length: 15 residues. CDR3 sequence reads: CASSPSGAIYNEQFF. In DNA form, the CDR3 reads TGTGCCAGCAGCCCATCCGGGGCGATCTACAATGAGCAGTTCTTC.

The chain recombines TRBV5-6 with TRBJ2-5; TRBD2 agrees at 10 bases. V dropped 7 bases and J dropped 6; count of bases not matched to a gene: 9. CDR1 and CDR2 (germline): SGHDT, YYEEEE. The CDR3 length is 14 residues. In DNA form, the CDR3 reads TGTGCCAGCTCCGAGCGGGAGGGCCGTAAGACCCAGTACTTC. Protein sequence: CASSEREGRKTQYF.

The chain couples TRBV11-1 to TRBJ2-7; D unclear. The length of the CDR3 is 14 residues. V was trimmed by 1 base and J by 7 bases, leaving 14 bases between them. The germline gives CDR1 SGHAT, CDR2 FQDESV (reference sequence). CDR3 region: CASSLVSEGEEQYF. The CDR3 nucleotides read TGTGCCAGCAGCTTAGTATCGGAAGGTGAAGAGCAGTACTTC.

V and J are TRBV7-9 and TRBJ2-7; D not certain. Germline CDR1 reads SEHNR; CDR2 reads FQNEAQ (reference sequence). The CDR3 is made up of 15 amino acids. Trimming cost V 1 base and J 0 bases, with 10 bases left between them. The CDR3 spells CASSLGGRSSYEQYF. The CDR3 DNA is TGTGCCAGCAGCTTAGGAGGTCGGAGCTCCTACGAGCAGTACTTC.